Presented here are 21 T cell receptor beta chains from one specimen sequenced in a study of T-cell memory formation after mild COVID-19. TCRdb re-derived calls from the 5' RACE reads in MiXCR, one entry per CDR3 protein. The table lists under 450,000 distinct CDR3 sequences, approximately 15% of them singletons. Sequencing input: PBMCs or a T cell subset sorted from them (not recorded which). All receptors come from a young man who had mild COVID-19 (a few samples of this study predate the infection). Cell type and time point are not known.

This clonotype has just a few counts. This chain uses TRBV20-1 with TRBJ2-7; 15 nucleotides line up with TRBD2. Germline CDR1 is DFQATT and CDR2 is SNEGSKA (reference sequence). CDR3 length equals 14 residues. The CDR3 sequence: CSAGTSGGNGEQYF. CDR3 in DNA: TGCAGCGCCGGGACTAGCGGGGGGAACGGCGAGCAGTACTTC.

The chain uses TRBV6-5 and TRBJ1-2; possible D gene TRBD1, 6 bases. This CDR3 is built from 12 residues. CDR1 MNHEY and CDR2 SVGAGI come from the germline V gene. Trimming removed 5 bases from V and 8 bases from J, with 12 bases in between. CDR3 nucleotide sequence: TGTGCCAGCAGTGAACAGGGTGGGGGCTACACCTTC. It translates to CASSEQGGGYTF.

This clonotype was observed a few times. The chain employs TRBV6-2 or TRBV6-3 and TRBJ1-3; no clear D. Deletions cut 4 bases from V and 2 bases from J, with 6 bases between. Germline V gene sequence: CDR1 MNHEY, CDR2 SVGEGT. The CDR3 runs to 13 residues. This chain's CDR3 is CASSSGTGNTIYF. CDR3 coding DNA: TGTGCCAGCAGTTCAGGAACTGGAAACACCATATATTTT.

There are a few counts of this clonotype. The gene calls are TRBV10-3 and TRBJ2-3; maybe TRBD1 (6 bases). CDR3 length: 19 residues. V lost 6 bases to trimming and J lost 2 bases, with 27 bases between them. CDR1 is ENHRY and CDR2 is SYGVKD in the germline V gene. CDR3 protein: CAIRRRQDRTHPYTDTQYF. CDR3 nucleotide sequence: TGTGCCATCAGACGAAGACAGGACCGCACTCACCCCTACACAGATACGCAGTATTTT.

The genes are TRBV6-5 and TRBJ1-4; TRBD1 might be the D (6 bases). V was trimmed by 6 bases and J by 7 bases, leaving 18 bases between them. Germline V CDR1 and CDR2: MNHEY, SVGAGI. The CDR3 spans 15 residues. This CDR3 reads CASSRRGGPSEKLFF. DNA for the CDR3: TGTGCCAGCAGCCGTCGGGGGGGGCCTAGTGAAAAACTGTTTTTT.

This clonotype was picked up a small number of times. This chain's CDR3 is CASSLLAASYNEQFF. CDR3 nucleotides: TGTGCCAGCAGTCTACTAGCGGCCTCCTACAATGAGCAGTTCTTC. This chain connects TRBV12-3 or TRBV12-4 to TRBJ2-1, with TRBD2 identical over 8 bases. The CDR3 is 15 amino acids. V lost 5 bases, J lost 0 bases, and 3 bases stayed unmatched.

This clonotype was seen a few times. The genes are TRBV6-6 and TRBJ1-1; 8 bases line up with TRBD1. V lost 6 bases and J lost 6; bases outside the gene matches: 12. This CDR3 is 15 amino acids long. From germline, CDR1 is MNHNY and CDR2 SVGAGI (reference sequence). CDR3 loop: CASSYQGARGAEAFF. DNA of the CDR3: TGTGCCAGCAGCTATCAGGGGGCGCGAGGCGCTGAAGCTTTCTTT.

This clonotype was recorded a few times. The chain couples TRBV10-3 to TRBJ1-6; unclear D gene. CDR3 length: 15 residues. V lost 0 bases, J lost 7 bases, and 10 bases lay in between. Germline values: CDR1 ENHRY, CDR2 SYGVKD. In DNA, the CDR3 is TGTGCCATCAGTGAGTCCCCAGGCCCCAATTCACCCCTCCACTTT. Encoded protein: CAISESPGPNSPLHF.

This clonotype was observed a few times. This chain connects TRBV16 to TRBJ1-1; D is possibly TRBD1 (5 bases). Germline-derived CDR1 and CDR2 are KGHSY and FQNENV. Trimming removed 2 bases at V and 1 base at J, with 5 bases between. The CDR3 has 13 residues. The CDR3 coding sequence is TGTGCCAGCAGCCAACAGGGGAACACTGAAGCTTTCTTT. Its protein product is CASSQQGNTEAFF.

This clonotype came up a few times. This chain uses TRBV7-8 with TRBJ1-5, with D unclear. CDR1 and CDR2 from the germline V gene are SGHVS and FQNEAQ. The CDR3 runs to 13 residues. V lost 5 bases to trimming and J lost 5 bases, with 10 bases between them. The CDR3 bases are TGTGCCAGCAGCCGGAGTCGGGATCAGCCCCAGCATTTT. It yields the protein CASSRSRDQPQHF.

This clonotype has just a few counts. The V and J genes are TRBV9 and TRBJ2-5; TRBD1 might be the D (6 bases). Looked up from germline, CDR1 is SGDLS and CDR2 is YYNGEE. This CDR3 is 16 amino acids long. Trimming took off 0 bases at V and 2 bases at J, with 14 bases between the two ends. The CDR3 loop reads CASSVGIRGRQETQYF. The CDR3 DNA is TGTGCCAGCAGCGTAGGAATCAGGGGTCGGCAAGAGACCCAGTACTTC.

The sample holds a few counts of this clonotype. This chain connects TRBV7-9 to TRBJ1-5; D not certain. There are 14 residues in the CDR3. In germline, CDR1 is SEHNR, CDR2 FQNEAQ (reference sequence). Trimming took off 5 bases at V and 4 bases at J, with 12 bases between the two ends. The CDR3 nucleotides are TGTGCCAGCAGCCAGGACGGTCAAAATCAGCCCCAGCATTTT. This gives the protein CASSQDGQNQPQHF. Supplemented by reference TRBV7-9 and TRBJ1-5, the full variable domain reads DTGVSQNPRHKITKRGQNVTFRCDPISEHNRLYWYRQTLGQGPEFLTYFQNEAQLEKSRLLSDRFSAERPKGSFSTLEIQRTEQGDSAMYLCASSQDGQNQPQHFGDGTRLSIL.

This clonotype was detected a few times. The gene calls are TRBV10-3 and TRBJ2-3, with TRBD2 matching 8 bases. The CDR3 spans 15 residues. V shed 6 bases, J shed 2 bases, and the junction held 7 bases outside the gene matches. CDR1 is ENHRY, CDR2 SYGVKD, per germline. The CDR3 DNA sequence: TGTGCCATCAGCCCAACTAGCGGATCCACAGATACGCAGTATTTT. Encoded protein: CAISPTSGSTDTQYF.

A few counts support this clonotype. V and J are TRBV6-2 or TRBV6-3 and TRBJ1-2, with D unclear. Germline V CDR1 and CDR2: MNHEY, SVGEGT. V shed 0 bases and J shed 4 bases, with 15 bases lying between them. CDR3 size: 16 residues. The CDR3 coding sequence is TGTGCCAGCAGTTACTCGACGGGCAGATTTTTCTATGGCTACACCTTC. Amino acid sequence: CASSYSTGRFFYGYTF.

This clonotype was seen only once. The chain uses TRBV6-6 and TRBJ2-1; the D call may be TRBD1 or TRBD2 (6 bases each). Per germline, CDR1 MNHNY and CDR2 SVGAGI (reference sequence). The CDR3 contains 18 residues. V gave up 6 bases and J gave up 4 bases, with 25 bases separating them. The CDR3 sequence: CASRQSGGGRGVYNEQFF. The CDR3 DNA sequence: TGTGCCAGCAGGCAATCCGGAGGGGGTCGAGGGGTTTACAATGAGCAGTTCTTC.

This clonotype was seen at least ten times. This chain uses TRBV5-1 with TRBJ2-7; TRBD2 agrees at 8 bases. There are 14 residues in the CDR3. V lost 0 bases and J lost 4; bases outside the gene matches: 3. The germline V gene has CDR1 SGHRS and CDR2 YFSETQ. DNA of the CDR3: TGCGCCAGCAGCTTGGACCCGGGAGGGTACGAGCAGTACTTC. This translates into CASSLDPGGYEQYF.

This clonotype was picked up a small number of times. V is TRBV6-2 or TRBV6-3 and J is TRBJ2-3, with D uncertain. The CDR3 spans 14 residues. Trimming took off 4 bases at V and 6 bases at J, with 14 bases between the two ends. Germline V CDR1 and CDR2: MNHEY, SVGEGT. The CDR3 spells CASSFGPEVDTQYF. Written as DNA, the CDR3 is TGTGCCAGCAGTTTTGGCCCGGAAGTGGATACGCAGTATTTT.

This clonotype turned up a few times. The rearrangement uses TRBV6-5 and TRBJ2-7; D perhaps matches TRBD1 (6 bases). This CDR3 region has 13 residues. Germline V gene lookup returns CDR1 MNHEY and CDR2 SVGAGI. Trimming removed 6 bases at V and 5 bases at J, with 14 bases between. The CDR3 loop reads CASRNNRVHEQYF. The CDR3 DNA sequence: TGTGCCAGCAGGAACAACAGGGTACACGAGCAGTACTTC.

This clonotype showed up just a few times. The genes are TRBV20-1 and TRBJ2-7; 7 bases match TRBD1. Germline V gene sequence: CDR1 DFQATT, CDR2 SNEGSKA (reference sequence). The length of the CDR3 is 16 residues. The trim removed 2 bases at V and 0 bases at J, leaving 10 bases unmatched. CDR3 coding DNA: TGCAGTGCTAGACCCTCCGACAGGGTATACTCCTACGAGCAGTACGTC. As protein: CSARPSDRVYSYEQYV.

In its sample, this clonotype was seen many times. V and J are TRBV7-2 and TRBJ2-7; no clear D. V lost 2 bases and J lost 6, with 8 bases in between. The CDR3 covers 12 residues. Germline assignment: CDR1 SGHTA and CDR2 FQGNSA. CDR3 amino acids: CASSLWLGEQYF. CDR3 nucleotide sequence: TGTGCCAGCAGCTTATGGTTGGGCGAGCAGTACTTC.

This clonotype was seen many times. The chain has TRBV24-1 and TRBJ2-2, with 8 bases identical to TRBD1. V lost 6 bases, J lost 3 bases, and 8 bases stayed unmatched. CDR3 length equals 16 residues. Germline V lookup: CDR1 KGHDR, CDR2 SFDVKD. The CDR3 DNA reads TGTGCCACCAGTTTGGACAGGGTTGGAGACACCGGGGAGCTGTTTTTT. This codes for CATSLDRVGDTGELFF.